This T cell receptor beta chain was found in a study of T-cell reconstitution after alpha-beta-depleted transplantation in children. During its preparation, the TCRbeta library received unique molecular identifiers. TCRdb reprocessed the PCR reads via MiXCR and lists one record per CDR3 protein. The sample consists of about 610,000 distinct CDR3 sequences, under 12% of them appearing once. Germline CDR1 SGHAT, CDR2 FQDESV (reference sequence). J lost 2 bases, V lost 2 bases, and 12 bases had no gene match. There are 18 residues in the CDR3. The V gene is TRBV11-1, the J gene TRBJ2-3, with 8 bases fitting TRBD1. The clonotype originates from a human donor who donated a stem cell graft to a child with acute myeloid leukemia. The sequencing used PBMCs from the stem cell graft donor, collected from the stem cell graft. CDR3: CASSLNPGQGIITDTQYF. The CDR3 coding sequence is TGTGCCAGCAGCTTAAACCCCGGACAGGGCATAATCACAGATACGCAGTATTTT. Variable domain in full (rest from reference TRBV11-1 and TRBJ2-3): EAEVAQSPRYKITEKSQAVAFWCDPISGHATLYWYRQILGQGPELLVQFQDESVVDDSQLPKDRFSAERLKGVDSTLKIQPAELGDSAMYLCASSLNPGQGIITDTQYFGPGTRLTVL.